The clone carrying this T cell receptor beta chain was recorded many times. Its antigen is unidentified. An end of the junction does not agree with germline; a read error may underlie this. The CDR3 extends 3 residues past the end of the read, so its final part is completed from the germline J gene. Libraries were prepared by immunoSEQ multiplex PCR; TCRdb keeps only in-frame clonotypes and omits some of them. The table lists over 20,000 clones, no singletons, with around 2% in the top ten. The entry originates in a study of T cell clonality in common variable immunodeficiency. Study conclusions and caveats: In common variable immunodeficiency, TCR beta chains reportedly carried fewer deletions and N-nucleotide insertions.

The CDR3 runs 17 residues. Germline CDR1 is LGHNA and CDR2 is YNFKEQ. CVID subjects had received replacement immunoglobulin for at least one year. Blood came from CVID subjects not ill and not taking immunomodulatory or immunosuppressive medication. Sequenced input: peripheral blood mononuclear cells. The clonotype originates from a human donor with common variable immunodeficiency. This rearrangement joins TRBV4-2 to TRBJ2-3, with 12 positions matching TRBD1. The CDR3: CASSQEAGQGASDTQYF. CDR3 bases read: TGCGCCAGCAGCCAAGAAGCGGGACAGGGGGCGTCCGATACG.